This T cell receptor beta chain was sequenced during a study of T cell changes during pregnancy in multiple sclerosis. Measured with immunoSEQ multiplex PCR; TCRdb has only the in-frame clones, and not every one. Of about 44,000 clones listed, 95% to 96% were seen once; the top ten hold about 0.92%. Germline V gives CDR1 KGHSH, CDR2 LQKENI. V was shortened by 2 bases and J by 0 bases, with 7 bases between the two germline ends. This CDR3 contains 15 residues. The starting material was peripheral blood, obtained in the second trimester of pregnancy. The TCR sequence derives from a female donor with multiple sclerosis, enrolled in a pregnancy study. The chain joins TRBV18 to TRBJ2-2; D not certain. The CDR3 coding sequence is TGTGCCAGCTCACCAACAGCAACGAACACCGGGGAGCTGTTTTTT. Amino acid sequence: CASSPTATNTGELFF. Full variable domain (outside the CDR3, taken from reference TRBV18 and TRBJ2-2): NAGVMQNPRHLVRRRGQEARLRCSPMKGHSHVYWYRQLPEEGLKFMVYLQKENIIDESGMPKERFSAEFPKEGPSILRIQQVVRGDSAAYFCASSPTATNTGELFFGEGSRLTVL.